The T cell receptor (beta chain) described here comes from a study of CD8 T cells in Susac syndrome. Germline loops: CDR1 MNHEY, CDR2 SMNVEV (reference sequence). V gave up 2 bases and J gave up 5 bases; unmatched junction bases: 3. The CDR3 sequence is 15 residues long. This clonotype turned up a few times. Random hexamers served to reverse transcribe roughly 0.5 to 1 ug RNA. TCRdb reprocessed the immunoSEQ multiplex PCR reads via MiXCR and lists one record per CDR3 protein. Here the sample spans about 200,000 distinct CDR3 sequences, around 90% being singletons. The study sequenced TCR beta in blood CD8+ and CD4+ T cells. Negative isolation yielded CD8+ and CD4+ T cells; FACS enriched TEMRA cells.

The TCR was taken from a human donor with multiple sclerosis. This chain joins TRBV27 and TRBJ2-1; 10 bases are shared with TRBD2. The sequenced sample consisted of CD8+ T cells from PBMCs. In DNA, the CDR3 is TGTGCCAGCAGTTTAGGGCTAGCGGGGGACAATGAGCAGTTCTTC. Protein: CASSLGLAGDNEQFF.